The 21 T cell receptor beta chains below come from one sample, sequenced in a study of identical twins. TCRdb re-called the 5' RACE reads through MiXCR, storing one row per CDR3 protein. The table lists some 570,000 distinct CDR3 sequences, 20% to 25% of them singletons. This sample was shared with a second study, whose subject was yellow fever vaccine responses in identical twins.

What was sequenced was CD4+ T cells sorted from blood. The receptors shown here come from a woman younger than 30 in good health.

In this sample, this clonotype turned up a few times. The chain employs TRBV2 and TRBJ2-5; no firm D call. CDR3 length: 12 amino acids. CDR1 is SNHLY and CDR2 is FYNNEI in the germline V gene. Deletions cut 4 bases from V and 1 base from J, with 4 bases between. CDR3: CASSGFQETQYF. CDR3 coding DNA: TGTGCCAGCAGTGGGTTCCAAGAGACCCAGTACTTC.

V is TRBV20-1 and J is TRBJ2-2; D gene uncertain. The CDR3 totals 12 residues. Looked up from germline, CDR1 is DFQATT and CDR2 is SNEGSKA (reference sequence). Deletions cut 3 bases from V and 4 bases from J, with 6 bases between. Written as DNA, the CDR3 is TGCAGTGCTAGTTCGATCACCGGGGAGCTGTTTTTT. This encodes CSASSITGELFF.

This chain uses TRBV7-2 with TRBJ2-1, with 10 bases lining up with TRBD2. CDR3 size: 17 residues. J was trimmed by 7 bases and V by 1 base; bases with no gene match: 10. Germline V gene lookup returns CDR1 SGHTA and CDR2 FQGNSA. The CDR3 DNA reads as TGTGCCAGCAGCTTAGGGGCTAGCGGGGGTCCTTTAAATGAGCAGTTCTTC. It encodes CASSLGASGGPLNEQFF.

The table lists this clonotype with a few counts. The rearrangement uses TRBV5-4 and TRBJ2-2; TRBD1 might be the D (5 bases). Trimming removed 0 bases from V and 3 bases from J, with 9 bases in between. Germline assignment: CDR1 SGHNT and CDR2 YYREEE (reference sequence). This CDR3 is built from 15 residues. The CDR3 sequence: CASSLGQPYTGELFF. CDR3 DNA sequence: TGTGCCAGCAGCTTGGGACAGCCTTACACCGGGGAGCTGTTTTTT.

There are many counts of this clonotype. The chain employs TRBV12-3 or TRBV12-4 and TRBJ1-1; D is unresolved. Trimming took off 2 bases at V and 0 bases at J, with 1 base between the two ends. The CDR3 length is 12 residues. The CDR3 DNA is TGTGCCAGCAGTTTAATGAACACTGAAGCTTTCTTT. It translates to CASSLMNTEAFF.

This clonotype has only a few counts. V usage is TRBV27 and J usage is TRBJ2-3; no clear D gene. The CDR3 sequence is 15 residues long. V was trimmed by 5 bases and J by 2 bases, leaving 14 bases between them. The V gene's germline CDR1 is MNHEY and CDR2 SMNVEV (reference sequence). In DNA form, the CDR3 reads TGTGCCAGCAGTCCGTTCGGGCTCCCCACAGATACGCAGTATTTT. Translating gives CASSPFGLPTDTQYF.

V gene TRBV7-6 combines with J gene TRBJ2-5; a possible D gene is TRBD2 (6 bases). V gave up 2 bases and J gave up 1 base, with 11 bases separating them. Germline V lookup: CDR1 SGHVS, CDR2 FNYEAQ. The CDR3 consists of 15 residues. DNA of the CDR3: TGTGCCAGCAGCTTACTCGGGAGAAGCCAAGAGACCCAGTACTTC. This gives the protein CASSLLGRSQETQYF.

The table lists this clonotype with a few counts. CDR3 sequence reads: CSARFARGNLDQPQHF. The CDR3, as DNA: TGCAGTGCTAGATTTGCACGGGGGAACCTAGATCAGCCCCAGCATTTT. The gene calls are TRBV20-1 and TRBJ1-5, with D possibly TRBD1 on 5 matching bases. Per the germline V gene, CDR1 is DFQATT and CDR2 is SNEGSKA (reference sequence). V was cut by 2 bases and J by 5 bases, with 19 bases left in between. This CDR3 is built from 16 residues.

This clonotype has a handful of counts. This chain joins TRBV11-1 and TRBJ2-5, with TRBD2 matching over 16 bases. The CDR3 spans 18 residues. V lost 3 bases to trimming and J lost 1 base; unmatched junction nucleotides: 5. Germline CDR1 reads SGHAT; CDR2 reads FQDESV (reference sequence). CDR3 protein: CASSLGLAGGFPQETQYF. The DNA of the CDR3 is TGTGCCAGCAGCTTGGGACTAGCGGGAGGGTTTCCCCAAGAGACCCAGTACTTC.

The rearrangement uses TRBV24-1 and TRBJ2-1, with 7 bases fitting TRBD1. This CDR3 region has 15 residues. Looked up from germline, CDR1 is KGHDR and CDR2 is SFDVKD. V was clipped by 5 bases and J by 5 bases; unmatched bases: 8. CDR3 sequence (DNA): TGTGCCACCAGTGGAAGGGGGCGCAGGAACAATGAGCAGTTCTTC. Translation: CATSGRGRRNNEQFF.

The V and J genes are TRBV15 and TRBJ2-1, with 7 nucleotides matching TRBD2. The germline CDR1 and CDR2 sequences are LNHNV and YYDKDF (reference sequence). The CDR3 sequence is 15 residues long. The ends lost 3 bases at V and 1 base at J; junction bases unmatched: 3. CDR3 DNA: TGTGCCACCAGCAGTTTAGCGGGTTCCTACAATGAGCAGTTCTTC. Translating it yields CATSSLAGSYNEQFF. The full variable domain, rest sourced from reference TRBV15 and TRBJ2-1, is DAMVIQNPRYQVTQFGKPVTLSCSQTLNHNVMYWYQQKSSQAPKLLFHYYDKDFNNEADTPDNFQSRRPNTSFCFLDIRSPGLGDTAMYLCATSSLAGSYNEQFFGPGTRLTVL.

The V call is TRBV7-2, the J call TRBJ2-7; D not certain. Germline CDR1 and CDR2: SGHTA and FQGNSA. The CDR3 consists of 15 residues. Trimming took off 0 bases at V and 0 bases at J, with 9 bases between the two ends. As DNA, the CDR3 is TGTGCCAGCAGCTTAGCTCACAGTAGCTCCTACGAGCAGTACTTC. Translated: CASSLAHSSSYEQYF. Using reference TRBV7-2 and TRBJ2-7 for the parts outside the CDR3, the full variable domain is GAGVSQSPSNKVTEKGKDVELRCDPISGHTALYWYRQSLGQGLEFLIYFQGNSAPDKSGLPSDRFSAERTGGSVSTLTIQRTQQEDSAVYLCASSLAHSSSYEQYFGPGTRLTVT.

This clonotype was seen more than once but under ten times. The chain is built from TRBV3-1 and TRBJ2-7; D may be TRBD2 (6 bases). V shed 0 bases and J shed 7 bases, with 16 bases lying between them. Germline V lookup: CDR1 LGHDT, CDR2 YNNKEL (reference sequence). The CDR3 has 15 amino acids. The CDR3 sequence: CASSQDVYGSGEQYF. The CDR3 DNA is TGTGCCAGCAGCCAAGACGTGTACGGGAGTGGTGAGCAGTACTTC.

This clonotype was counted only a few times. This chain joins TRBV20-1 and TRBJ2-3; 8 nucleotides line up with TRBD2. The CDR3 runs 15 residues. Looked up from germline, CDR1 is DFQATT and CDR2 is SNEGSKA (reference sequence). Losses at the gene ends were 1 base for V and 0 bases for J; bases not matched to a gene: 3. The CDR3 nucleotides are TGCAGTGCTAGAGGTACTAGCGGAAGCACAGATACGCAGTATTTT. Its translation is CSARGTSGSTDTQYF.

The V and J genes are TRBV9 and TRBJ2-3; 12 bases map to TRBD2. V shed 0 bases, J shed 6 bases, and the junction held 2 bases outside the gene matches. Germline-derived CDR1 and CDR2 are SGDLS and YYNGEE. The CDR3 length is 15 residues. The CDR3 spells CASSVDLAGGDTQYF. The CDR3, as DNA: TGTGCCAGCAGCGTAGATCTAGCGGGGGGGGATACGCAGTATTTT.

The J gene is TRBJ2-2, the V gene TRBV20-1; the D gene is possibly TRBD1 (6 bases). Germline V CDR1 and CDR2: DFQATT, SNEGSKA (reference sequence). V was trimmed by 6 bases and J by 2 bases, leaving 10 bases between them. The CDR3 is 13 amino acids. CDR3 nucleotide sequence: TGCAGTGCCCACAGGGAAAACACCGGGGAGCTGTTTTTT. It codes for CSAHRENTGELFF.

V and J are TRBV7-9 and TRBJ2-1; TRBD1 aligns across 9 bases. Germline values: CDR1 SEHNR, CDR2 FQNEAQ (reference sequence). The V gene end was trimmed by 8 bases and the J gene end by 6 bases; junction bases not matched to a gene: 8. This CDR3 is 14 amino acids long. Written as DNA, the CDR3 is TGTGCCAGCGAGGACAGGGGAAAGTTCAATGAGCAGTTCTTC. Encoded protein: CASEDRGKFNEQFF. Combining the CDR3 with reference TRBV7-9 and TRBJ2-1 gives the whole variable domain DTGVSQNPRHKITKRGQNVTFRCDPISEHNRLYWYRQTLGQGPEFLTYFQNEAQLEKSRLLSDRFSAERPKGSFSTLEIQRTEQGDSAMYLCASEDRGKFNEQFFGPGTRLTVL.

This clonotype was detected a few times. CDR3 bases: TGTGCCAGCACCGACCGACACCAGCAGAACACTGAAGCTTTCTTT. Its translation is CASTDRHQQNTEAFF. The chain couples TRBV12-3 or TRBV12-4 to TRBJ1-1; no clear D. This CDR3 is built from 15 residues. V was trimmed by 7 bases and J by 1 base, leaving 16 bases between them.

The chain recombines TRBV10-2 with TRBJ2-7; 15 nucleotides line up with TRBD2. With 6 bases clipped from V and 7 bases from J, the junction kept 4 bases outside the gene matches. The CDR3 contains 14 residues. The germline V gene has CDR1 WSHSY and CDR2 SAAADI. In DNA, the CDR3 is TGCGCCAGCAGCGTGGGACTAGCGGGAGGTGAGCAGTACTTC. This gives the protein CASSVGLAGGEQYF.

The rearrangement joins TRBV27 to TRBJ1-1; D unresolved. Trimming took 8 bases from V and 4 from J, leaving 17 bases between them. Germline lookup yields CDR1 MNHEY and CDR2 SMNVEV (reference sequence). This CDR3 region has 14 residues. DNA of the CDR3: TGTGCCAGCCGGGTTGGCCCGGCGAGCACTGAAGCTTTCTTT. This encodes CASRVGPASTEAFF.

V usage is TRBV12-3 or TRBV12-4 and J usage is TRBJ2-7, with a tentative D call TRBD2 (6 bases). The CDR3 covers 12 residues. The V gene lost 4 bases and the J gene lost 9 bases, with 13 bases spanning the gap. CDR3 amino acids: CASSYGGFGQYV. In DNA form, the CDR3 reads TGTGCCAGCAGTTACGGAGGGTTTGGGCAGTACGTC.